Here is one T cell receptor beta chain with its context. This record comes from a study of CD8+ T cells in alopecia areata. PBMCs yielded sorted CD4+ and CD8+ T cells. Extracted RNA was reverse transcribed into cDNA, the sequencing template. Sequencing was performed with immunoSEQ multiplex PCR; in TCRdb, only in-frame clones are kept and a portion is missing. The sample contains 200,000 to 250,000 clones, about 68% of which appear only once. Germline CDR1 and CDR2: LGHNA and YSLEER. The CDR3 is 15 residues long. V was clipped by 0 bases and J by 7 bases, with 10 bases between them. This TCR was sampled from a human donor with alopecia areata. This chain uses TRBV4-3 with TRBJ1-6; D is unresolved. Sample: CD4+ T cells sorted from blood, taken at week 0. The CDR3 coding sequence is TGCGCCAGCAGCCAAGATCTGCCCCCGAATTCACCCCTCCACTTT. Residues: CASSQDLPPNSPLHF.